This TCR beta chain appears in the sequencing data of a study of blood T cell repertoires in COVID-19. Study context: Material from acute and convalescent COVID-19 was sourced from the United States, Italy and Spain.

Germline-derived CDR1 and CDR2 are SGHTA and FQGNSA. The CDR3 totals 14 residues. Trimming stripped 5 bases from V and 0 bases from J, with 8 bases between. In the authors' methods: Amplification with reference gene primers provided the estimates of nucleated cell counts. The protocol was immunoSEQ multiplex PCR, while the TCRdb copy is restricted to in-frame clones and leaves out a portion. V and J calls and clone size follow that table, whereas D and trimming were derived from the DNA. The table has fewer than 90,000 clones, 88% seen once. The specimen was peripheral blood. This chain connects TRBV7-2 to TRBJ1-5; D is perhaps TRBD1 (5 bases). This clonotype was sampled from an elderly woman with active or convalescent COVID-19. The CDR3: CASSGQVSNQPQHF. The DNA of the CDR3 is TGTGCCAGCAGCGGACAAGTTAGCAATCAGCCCCAGCATTTT.